The rows below give T cell receptor beta chains drawn from one sample of a study of blood T cell repertoires in COVID-19. Sequencing was performed with immunoSEQ multiplex PCR; in TCRdb, only in-frame clones are kept and a portion is missing. The table records about 220,000 clones, 82% of them present only once. Sequencing used peripheral blood. These TCRs come from a woman aged 70-85 years with COVID-19, enrolled during active disease. The CDR3 runs from the conserved cysteine through the conserved F or W. Each record gives: V gene, D gene, clone size, J gene, CDR3 protein, CDR3 DNA. The D gene is left open where the match is weak. The size of a clone is reported for some rows only, either as once, few or many, or as a class for expanded clones.

V gene: TRBV9; D gene: TRBD1; clone size: .; J gene: TRBJ1-2; CDR3 protein: CASSPGTGSAYGYTF; CDR3 DNA: TGTGCCAGCAGCCCCGGGACAGGGAGTGCCTATGGCTACACCTTC
V gene: TRBV19; D gene: TRBD1; clone size: .; J gene: TRBJ2-1; CDR3 protein: CASSTTGDPYNEQFF; CDR3 DNA: TGTGCCAGTAGTACGACAGGGGACCCCTACAATGAGCAGTTCTTC
V gene: TRBV24-1; D gene: TRBD1; clone size: .; J gene: TRBJ1-3; CDR3 protein: CATSDSGGSGNTIYF; CDR3 DNA: TGTGCCACCAGTGATTCAGGGGGCTCTGGAAACACCATATATTTT
V gene: TRBV30; D gene: TRBD2; clone size: .; J gene: TRBJ2-3; CDR3 protein: CAWRRARLAGGGRGTDTQYF; CDR3 DNA: TGTGCCTGGAGAAGAGCGCGGCTAGCGGGAGGGGGAAGGGGCACAGATACGCAGTATTTT
V gene: TRBV11-2; D gene: TRBD2; clone size: .; J gene: TRBJ2-3; CDR3 protein: CASSPTSGRADTQYF; CDR3 DNA: TGTGCCAGCAGCCCTACTAGCGGGAGAGCAGATACGCAGTATTTT
V gene: TRBV19; D gene: TRBD1; clone size: .; J gene: TRBJ1-6; CDR3 protein: CASSTRGTGGSPLHF; CDR3 DNA: TGTGCCAGTAGTACCCGCGGGACAGGGGGCTCACCCCTCCACTTT
V gene: TRBV7-2; D gene: TRBD1; clone size: .; J gene: TRBJ1-1; CDR3 protein: CASSPERGRTEAFF; CDR3 DNA: TGTGCCAGCAGCCCGGAGAGGGGGCGGACTGAAGCTTTCTTT
V gene: TRBV5-1; D gene: TRBD1; clone size: .; J gene: TRBJ2-7; CDR3 protein: CASTDPDRGVDEQYF; CDR3 DNA: TGCGCCAGCACCGACCCGGACAGGGGTGTCGACGAGCAGTACTTC
V gene: TRBV7-2; D gene: .; clone size: .; J gene: TRBJ1-3; CDR3 protein: CASSSHRQGTGNTIYF; CDR3 DNA: TGTGCCAGCAGCTCCCATCGGCAGGGGACTGGAAACACCATATATTTT
V gene: TRBV6-5; D gene: TRBD2; clone size: .; J gene: TRBJ2-7; CDR3 protein: CASSYRLGTSDEQYF; CDR3 DNA: TGTGCCAGCAGTTACCGCTTGGGGACTAGCGACGAGCAGTACTTC
V gene: TRBV27; D gene: TRBD1; clone size: .; J gene: TRBJ1-5; CDR3 protein: CASSTSDRGRQPQHF; CDR3 DNA: TGTGCCAGCAGTACCTCTGACAGGGGCAGACAGCCCCAGCATTTT
V gene: TRBV2; D gene: TRBD2; clone size: .; J gene: TRBJ2-2; CDR3 protein: CATKRTSGNPGELFF; CDR3 DNA: TGTGCCACCAAACGGACTAGCGGGAACCCCGGGGAGCTGTTTTTT
V gene: TRBV2; D gene: TRBD2; clone size: .; J gene: TRBJ2-1; CDR3 protein: CASSSPGLAGSEQFF; CDR3 DNA: TGTGCCAGCAGTTCACCGGGACTAGCGGGTTCTGAGCAGTTCTTC
V gene: TRBV7-2; D gene: TRBD1; clone size: once; J gene: TRBJ2-7; CDR3 protein: CASSWTGAGSYEQYF; CDR3 DNA: TGTGCCAGCAGCTGGACAGGGGCCGGATCCTACGAGCAGTACTTC
V gene: TRBV18; D gene: TRBD1; clone size: .; J gene: TRBJ1-2; CDR3 protein: CASSEGARNGYTF; CDR3 DNA: TGTGCCAGCTCCGAGGGGGCACGGAATGGCTACACCTTC
V gene: TRBV7-8; D gene: TRBD2; clone size: .; J gene: TRBJ2-3; CDR3 protein: CASSFTVASGGSVAQYF; CDR3 DNA: TGTGCCAGCAGCTTTACGGTTGCCAGCGGGGGGTCCGTGGCGCAGTATTTT
V gene: TRBV27; D gene: TRBD1; clone size: .; J gene: TRBJ1-2; CDR3 protein: CASRATGALYGYTF; CDR3 DNA: TGTGCCAGCAGAGCGACAGGGGCGTTGTATGGCTACACCTTC
V gene: TRBV7-3; D gene: TRBD2; clone size: .; J gene: TRBJ2-3; CDR3 protein: CASSLIGTSGGVTQYF; CDR3 DNA: TGTGCCAGCAGCTTAATCGGGACTAGCGGAGGGGTTACGCAGTATTTT
V gene: TRBV19; D gene: TRBD2; clone size: .; J gene: TRBJ2-7; CDR3 protein: CASSIERGVPSYEQYF; CDR3 DNA: TGTGCCAGTAGTATTGAACGGGGGGTTCCCTCCTACGAGCAGTACTTC
V gene: TRBV6-5; D gene: .; clone size: few; J gene: TRBJ1-1; CDR3 protein: CASSSNLNTEAFF; CDR3 DNA: TGTGCCAGCAGTTCCAACTTGAACACTGAAGCTTTCTTT
V gene: TRBV6-6; D gene: TRBD1; clone size: .; J gene: TRBJ1-1; CDR3 protein: CASSSRTGNGAFF; CDR3 DNA: TGTGCCAGCAGTAGTAGGACAGGGAATGGAGCTTTCTTT
V gene: TRBV7-6; D gene: .; clone size: .; J gene: TRBJ1-4; CDR3 protein: CASSLPRGISLGVNEKLFF; CDR3 DNA: TGTGCCAGCAGCTTACCCAGGGGAATATCGTTGGGCGTGAATGAAAAACTGTTTTTT
V gene: TRBV30; D gene: TRBD2; clone size: once; J gene: TRBJ2-7; CDR3 protein: CAWGTSGTYEQYF; CDR3 DNA: TGTGCCTGGGGGACTAGCGGGACCTACGAGCAGTACTTC
V gene: TRBV7-2; D gene: TRBD2; clone size: .; J gene: TRBJ2-7; CDR3 protein: CASSSFVRRENEQYF; CDR3 DNA: TGTGCCAGCAGCTCCTTTGTACGGCGGGAGAACGAGCAGTACTTC
V gene: TRBV10-1; D gene: .; clone size: .; J gene: TRBJ2-3; CDR3 protein: CASSRETVTDTQYF; CDR3 DNA: TGCGCCAGCAGTCGAGAGACAGTAACAGATACGCAGTATTTT
V gene: TRBV6-2/TRBV6-3; D gene: .; clone size: .; J gene: TRBJ1-5; CDR3 protein: CASSPGRTLHQPQHF; CDR3 DNA: TGTGCCAGCAGCCCCGGAAGGACACTTCATCAGCCCCAGCATTTT
V gene: TRBV6-6; D gene: .; clone size: .; J gene: TRBJ1-6; CDR3 protein: CAISEASKNSPLHF; CDR3 DNA: TGTGCCATCTCCGAGGCGAGCAAGAATTCACCCCTCCACTTT
V gene: TRBV27; D gene: TRBD2; clone size: once; J gene: TRBJ2-7; CDR3 protein: CASPVGLAGERYEQYF; CDR3 DNA: TGTGCCAGCCCCGTGGGCCTAGCGGGAGAACGCTACGAGCAGTACTTC
V gene: TRBV5-8; D gene: TRBD2; clone size: .; J gene: TRBJ2-1; CDR3 protein: CASSRGVAEYNEQFF; CDR3 DNA: TGTGCCAGCAGCCGGGGGGTAGCGGAGTACAATGAGCAGTTCTTC
V gene: TRBV19; D gene: .; clone size: few; J gene: TRBJ1-1; CDR3 protein: CASSPRGQPNTEAFF; CDR3 DNA: TGTGCCAGTAGTCCGAGAGGACAGCCGAACACTGAAGCTTTCTTT
V gene: TRBV9; D gene: TRBD2; clone size: .; J gene: TRBJ2-3; CDR3 protein: CASSVGRGTSSTDTQYF; CDR3 DNA: TGTGCCAGCAGCGTAGGACGGGGGACTAGCTCGACAGATACGCAGTATTTT
V gene: TRBV18; D gene: TRBD1; clone size: few; J gene: TRBJ2-7; CDR3 protein: CASSGTGLVSYEQYF; CDR3 DNA: TGTGCCAGCTCAGGGACAGGGTTGGTCTCCTACGAGCAGTACTTC
V gene: TRBV28; D gene: TRBD2; clone size: .; J gene: TRBJ2-1; CDR3 protein: CASSTLGAGGTQRDEQFF; CDR3 DNA: TGTGCCAGCAGTACCCTCGGAGCGGGGGGCACCCAAAGGGATGAGCAGTTCTTC
V gene: TRBV19; D gene: TRBD1; clone size: once; J gene: TRBJ1-3; CDR3 protein: CATTGSSGNTIYF; CDR3 DNA: TGTGCCACGACAGGGAGCTCTGGAAACACCATATATTTT
V gene: TRBV19; D gene: TRBD1; clone size: .; J gene: TRBJ2-7; CDR3 protein: CASSGTGGAEQYF; CDR3 DNA: TGTGCCAGTTCCGGGACAGGGGGCGCCGAGCAGTACTTC
V gene: TRBV5-1; D gene: .; clone size: .; J gene: TRBJ1-6; CDR3 protein: CASSLWDTNSPLHF; CDR3 DNA: TGCGCCAGCAGCTTGTGGGACACAAATTCACCCCTCCACTTT
V gene: TRBV11-3; D gene: TRBD1; clone size: .; J gene: TRBJ1-2; CDR3 protein: CASSLTGGYGYTF; CDR3 DNA: TGTGCCAGCAGCTTGACAGGGGGCTATGGCTACACCTTC